These 10 T cell receptor beta chains were all obtained from the same sample, sequenced in a study of shared clonotypes between healthy human individuals (dated by TCRdb to between 2020 and 2021). Library preparation used the immunoSEQ multiplex PCR assay. The source is immuneACCESS, and TCRdb retained only in-frame sequences with V and J called. Part of the clones is not carried over; for the studies checked, unresolved V genes explain less than half of this, and the remainder is unexplained. The sample includes about 500,000 clones, with approximately 71% observed a single time. Clones ranked in the top ten supply 12% of the sample. Sequenced input: PBMCs. The receptors derive from a woman aged 40 to 55 in good health. Some clones in this sample may be carry-over from other donors' samples.

This clone was seen more than once but under ten times. The chain couples TRBV30 to TRBJ1-3; D unresolved. V gave up 2 bases and J gave up 4 bases, with 6 bases separating them. Germline V gives CDR1 GTSNPN, CDR2 SVGIG (reference sequence). CDR3 length: 12 residues. CDR3: CAWSFGGNTIYF. The CDR3 DNA reads as TGTGCCTGGAGTTTTGGGGGAAACACCATATATTTT.

The chain joins TRBV7-3 to TRBJ2-3; 9 nucleotides line up with TRBD1. CDR1 is SGHTA and CDR2 is FQGTGA in the germline V gene. The CDR3 is made up of 14 amino acids. V gave up 5 bases and J gave up 3 bases; unmatched junction bases: 3. CDR3 coding DNA: TGTGCCAGCAGCGCACAGGGGGCGACAGATACGCAGTATTTT. Translating gives CASSAQGATDTQYF. Using reference TRBV7-3 and TRBJ2-3 for the parts outside the CDR3, the full variable domain is GAGVSQTPSNKVTEKGKYVELRCDPISGHTALYWYRQSLGQGPEFLIYFQGTGAADDSGLPNDRFFAVRPEGSVSTLKIQRTERGDSAVYLCASSAQGATDTQYFGPGTRLTVL.

The table lists this clone with a count of one. V is TRBV9 and J is TRBJ2-3; TRBD2 matches at 11 bases. CDR1 SGDLS and CDR2 YYNGEE come from the germline V gene. The CDR3 spans 16 residues. V was pared by 3 bases and J by 2 bases, with 5 bases of the junction left unmatched. The CDR3 spells CASSAGTSGNTDTQYF. DNA of the CDR3: TGTGCCAGCAGCGCCGGGACTAGCGGAAACACAGATACGCAGTATTTT.

The chain employs TRBV9 and TRBJ2-3; 11 positions match TRBD2. With 1 base clipped from V and 7 bases from J, the junction kept 5 bases outside the gene matches. Germline CDR1 is SGDLS and CDR2 is YYNGEE. The CDR3 length is 15 residues. CDR3 sequence reads: CASSVTSGSTHTQYF. As DNA, the CDR3 is TGTGCCAGCAGCGTAACTAGCGGGAGCACTCATACGCAGTATTTT.

The chain recombines TRBV15 with TRBJ2-2; D might be TRBD2 (6 bases). V was cut by 3 bases and J by 6 bases, with 14 bases left in between. Germline CDR1 is LNHNV and CDR2 is YYDKDF (reference sequence). The CDR3 spans 15 residues. The CDR3 is CATSSERVGSGELFF. CDR3 DNA sequence: TGTGCCACCAGCAGTGAGCGGGTTGGCTCCGGGGAGCTGTTTTTT. The variable domain in full, completed from reference TRBV15 and TRBJ2-2, reads DAMVIQNPRYQVTQFGKPVTLSCSQTLNHNVMYWYQQKSSQAPKLLFHYYDKDFNNEADTPDNFQSRRPNTSFCFLDIRSPGLGDTAMYLCATSSERVGSGELFFGEGSRLTVL.

This clone showed up just a few times. The genes are TRBV28 and TRBJ2-5; D might be TRBD1 (6 bases). The CDR3 extends over 14 amino acids. Germline CDR1 and CDR2: MDHEN and SYDVKM. Trimming took off 8 bases at V and 7 bases at J, with 20 bases between the two ends. CDR3 nucleotides: TGTGCCAGCCTCTTGATTAAGGGGGTAGGGACCCAGTACTTC. Translated, it gives CASLLIKGVGTQYF.

This clone was counted a few times. This chain links TRBV9 with TRBJ2-3; D may be TRBD1 (6 bases). The CDR3 sequence is 17 residues long. The V gene lost 0 bases and the J gene lost 6 bases, with 20 bases spanning the gap. Germline loops: CDR1 SGDLS, CDR2 YYNGEE. The CDR3 nucleotides are TGTGCCAGCAGCGTAGGATCGAGGGGGAGATCGGGTGATACGCAGTATTTT. This sequence encodes CASSVGSRGRSGDTQYF. The full variable domain, with the rest looked up from reference TRBV9 and TRBJ2-3, is DSGVTQTPKHLITATGQRVTLRCSPRSGDLSVYWYQQSLDQGLQFLIQYYNGEERAKGNILERFSAQQFPDLHSELNLSSLELGDSALYFCASSVGSRGRSGDTQYFGPGTRLTVL.

This chain uses TRBV7-2 with TRBJ2-1; TRBD2 matches at 8 bases. The CDR3 loop spans 12 amino acids. Germline loops: CDR1 SGHTA, CDR2 FQGNSA. The V and J ends lost 6 bases and 15 bases, in that order; junction bases with no gene match: 10. CDR3 protein: CASRGLAGGSFF. The CDR3 DNA follows: TGTGCCAGCAGGGGGCTCGCGGGAGGTTCGTTCTTC.

For this clone: A read error likely explains this, since a far larger clone differs by one base. Other DNA sequences in this sample translate to the same CDR3. The V and J genes are TRBV18 and TRBJ1-1; D is uncertain. Germline CDR1 is KGHSH and CDR2 is LQKENI. There are 13 residues in the CDR3. The chain's CDR3 is CASSVDGNTEAFF. CDR3 bases: TGTGCCAGCTCAGTCGACGGGAACACTGAAGCTTTCTTC.

The chain combines TRBV9 with TRBJ2-7, with D maybe TRBD2 (5 bases). Per germline, CDR1 SGDLS and CDR2 YYNGEE. CDR3 length equals 14 residues. V lost 1 base to trimming and J lost 5 bases, with 13 bases between them. CDR3 sequence reads: CASSVNGVWNEQYF. The CDR3 coding sequence is TGTGCCAGCAGCGTAAACGGGGTCTGGAACGAGCAGTACTTC.